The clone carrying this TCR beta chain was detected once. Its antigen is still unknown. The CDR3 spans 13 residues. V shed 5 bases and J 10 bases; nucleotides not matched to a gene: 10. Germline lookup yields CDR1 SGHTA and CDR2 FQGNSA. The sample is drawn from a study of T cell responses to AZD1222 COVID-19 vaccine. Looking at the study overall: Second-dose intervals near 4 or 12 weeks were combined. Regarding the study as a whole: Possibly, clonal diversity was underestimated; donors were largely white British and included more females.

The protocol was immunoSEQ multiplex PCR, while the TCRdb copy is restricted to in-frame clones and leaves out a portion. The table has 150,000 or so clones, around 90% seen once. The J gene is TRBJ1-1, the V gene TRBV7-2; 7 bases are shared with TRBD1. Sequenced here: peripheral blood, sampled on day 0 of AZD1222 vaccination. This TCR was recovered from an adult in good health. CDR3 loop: CASSLGTVWPAFF. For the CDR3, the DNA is TGTGCCAGCAGCCTCGGGACAGTATGGCCAGCTTTCTTT. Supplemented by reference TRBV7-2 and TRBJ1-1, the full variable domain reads GAGVSQSPSNKVTEKGKDVELRCDPISGHTALYWYRQSLGQGLEFLIYFQGNSAPDKSGLPSDRFSAERTGGSVSTLTIQRTQQEDSAVYLCASSLGTVWPAFFGQGTRLTVV.